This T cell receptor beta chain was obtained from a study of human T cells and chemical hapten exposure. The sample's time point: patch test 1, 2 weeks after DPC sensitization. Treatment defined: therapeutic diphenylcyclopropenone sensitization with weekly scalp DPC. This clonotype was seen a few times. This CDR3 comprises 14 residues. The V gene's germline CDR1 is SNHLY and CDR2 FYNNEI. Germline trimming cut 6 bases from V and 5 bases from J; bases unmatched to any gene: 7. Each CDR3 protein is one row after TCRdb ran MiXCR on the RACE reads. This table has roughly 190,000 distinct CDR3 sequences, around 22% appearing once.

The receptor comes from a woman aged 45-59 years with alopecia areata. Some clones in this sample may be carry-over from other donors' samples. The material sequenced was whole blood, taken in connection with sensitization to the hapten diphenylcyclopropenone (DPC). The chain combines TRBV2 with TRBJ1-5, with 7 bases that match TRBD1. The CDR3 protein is CASRVDRSHQPQHF. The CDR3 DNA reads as TGTGCCAGCAGGGTGGACAGGAGCCATCAGCCCCAGCATTTT.